These 4 T cell receptor beta chains were sequenced from one sample in a study of beta chain features in type 1 diabetes. Study outcomes and limitations: Moderate yet significant TCRB CDR3 shortening was seen in Type 1 diabetes patients in all four CD4+ subsets.

These TCRs' antigens remain unknown. Reverse transcription of all isolated RNA meant that expressed TCRB transcripts were sequenced. Profiling relied on immunoSEQ multiplex PCR, and the TCRdb table lists in-frame clones only, not all of them. Seen here are nearly 700,000 clones, around an eighth observed once, and the top ten hold 0.022%. Sequencing input: naive CD4+ T cells from blood. The receptors were sampled from a man younger than 35 with type 1 diabetes.

This clone was seen more than once but under ten times. The chain has TRBV5-1 and TRBJ2-1, with a tentative D call TRBD1 (6 bases). The CDR3 contains 15 residues. Germline lookup yields CDR1 SGHRS and CDR2 YFSETQ. V lost 0 bases and J lost 5, with 12 bases in between. The CDR3 DNA follows: TGCGCCAGCAGCTTGGACGGGGCAGGGGACAATGAGCAGTTCTTC. It codes for CASSLDGAGDNEQFF.

The rearrangement links TRBV7-2 to TRBJ2-2; the D gene is possibly TRBD2 (5 bases). This CDR3 region has 13 residues. Germline values: CDR1 SGHTA, CDR2 FQGNSA. With 5 bases removed from V and 8 bases from J, the gap between germline ends came to 12 bases. For the CDR3, the DNA is TGTGCCAGCAGCCAGGAGGAGATTGGGGAGCTGTTTTTT. As protein: CASSQEEIGELFF.

This clone has only a few counts. The V call is TRBV30, the J call TRBJ1-5, with a weak D call TRBD1 (5 bases). V lost 7 bases and J lost 6, with 19 bases in between. In germline, CDR1 is GTSNPN, CDR2 SVGIG (reference sequence). The CDR3 covers 14 residues. The CDR3 DNA sequence: TGTGCCTACCAAGTCACCCCGGGGGGTCAGCCCCAGCATTTT. It is translated as CAYQVTPGGQPQHF.

A few counts support this clone. This sequence joins TRBV5-4 and TRBJ2-2; D is unresolved. Germline loops: CDR1 SGHNT, CDR2 YYREEE (reference sequence). The CDR3 is made up of 13 amino acids. V was shortened by 1 base and J by 4 bases, with 5 bases between the two germline ends. In nucleotides, the CDR3 is TGTGCCAGCAGCTTGTCGAGCACCGGGGAGCTGTTTTTT. Translation: CASSLSSTGELFF.